This entry lists 17 T cell receptor beta chains sequenced from one sample in a study of T cells in Graves' hyperthyroidism and ophthalmopathy. Amplification of TCR beta CDR3 regions used RNA as the template. TCR CDR3 underwent first-round RT-PCR with the HTBI primer set. MiXCR, run by TCRdb on the multiplex PCR reads, gives a single entry per CDR3 protein. This sample has 600,000 or so distinct CDR3 sequences; about 17% occur once, and the top ten carry less than 4.5%. The sequencing input was blood. The receptors were gathered from a woman between 25 and 40 years old with Graves' hyperthyroidism.

This clonotype was counted ten times or more. The gene calls are TRBV5-1 and TRBJ2-1, with 11 bases matching TRBD2. V lost 4 bases to trimming and J lost 8 bases; unmatched junction nucleotides: 11. This CDR3 is 16 amino acids long. Germline values: CDR1 SGHRS, CDR2 YFSETQ. This chain's CDR3 is CASSPGGTSGMDEQFF. The CDR3 bases are TGCGCCAGCAGCCCGGGAGGGACTAGCGGTATGGATGAGCAGTTCTTC. Looking up the rest from reference TRBV5-1 and TRBJ2-1 gives the full variable domain: KAGVTQTPRYLIKTRGQQVTLSCSPISGHRSVSWYQQTPGQGLQFLFEYFSETQRNKGNFPGRFSGRQFSNSRSEMNVSTLELGDSALYLCASSPGGTSGMDEQFFGPGTRLTVL.

This clonotype was found many times. The rearrangement joins TRBV20-1 to TRBJ1-1; maybe TRBD1 (5 bases). The V end lost 3 bases, the J end lost 4 bases, and 15 bases lay between the germline ends. CDR3 size: 14 residues. Germline CDR1 reads DFQATT; CDR2 reads SNEGSKA (reference sequence). The CDR3 DNA sequence: TGCAGTGCTAGGTCCCCAGGGAGAAGCACTGAAGCTTTCTTT. The encoded protein is CSARSPGRSTEAFF.

This clonotype was found a few times. The chain couples TRBV28 to TRBJ2-1; 12 nucleotides align to TRBD2. The J segment lost 5 bases and the V segment lost 6 bases, leaving 20 bases of the junction unmatched. The length of the CDR3 is 20 residues. Germline-derived CDR1 and CDR2 are MDHEN and SYDVKM. The CDR3 nucleotides read TGTGCCAGCAGCCTAAGCCCCTTCCTAGCGGGAGGGCCCTTTAACAATGAGCAGTTCTTC. Amino acids: CASSLSPFLAGGPFNNEQFF.

This clonotype was counted between two and nine times. A much larger clone sits a single nucleotide away, making a read error possible. This chain connects TRBV28 to TRBJ2-5; perhaps TRBD2 as D (6 bases). CDR3 length: 15 residues. Germline CDR1 and CDR2: MDHEN and SYDVKM. The germline V and J ends were trimmed by 6 bases and 4 bases, with 18 bases remaining between them. CDR3 amino acids: CASSTGLGGGETQYF. The CDR3 bases are TGTGCCAGCAGCACAGGTCTGGGGGGTGGAGAGACCCAGTACTTC.

This clonotype turned up a few times. The rearrangement links TRBV28 to TRBJ2-7; D might be TRBD1 (7 bases). The CDR3 runs 16 residues. Germline V gives CDR1 MDHEN, CDR2 SYDVKM. Between the trimmed V and J ends, which lost 2 bases and 0 bases, there was a span of 14 bases. The CDR3 loop is CASSLAGWDSSYEQYF. The CDR3 DNA reads TGTGCCAGCAGTTTAGCGGGATGGGACAGCTCCTACGAGCAGTACTTC.

This clonotype was picked up a small number of times. The DNA for the CDR3 is TGTGCCAGTACCAAAGCCGCTAGCGGGAGTTTCTACAATGAGCAGTTCTTC. This codes for CASTKAASGSFYNEQFF. The chain has TRBV19 and TRBJ2-1; 10 bases match TRBD2. Germline V lookup: CDR1 LNHDA, CDR2 SQIVND (reference sequence). This CDR3 comprises 17 residues. V was pared by 7 bases and J by 3 bases, with 12 bases of the junction left unmatched.

Ten or more counts support this clonotype. The chain uses TRBV24-1 and TRBJ1-5, with 8 nucleotides matching TRBD1. V shed 4 bases, J shed 4 bases, and the junction held 11 bases outside the gene matches. This CDR3 is 17 amino acids long. The germline CDR1 and CDR2 sequences are KGHDR and SFDVKD. The chain's CDR3 is CATSDYAGGSGNQPQHF. For the CDR3, the DNA is TGTGCCACCAGTGACTACGCAGGGGGCAGCGGGAATCAGCCCCAGCATTTT.

This clonotype has only a few counts. This chain joins TRBV6-6 and TRBJ1-1; TRBD1 might be the D (5 bases). The V gene lost 0 bases and the J gene lost 5 bases, with 19 bases spanning the gap. The germline gives CDR1 MNHNY, CDR2 SVGAGI (reference sequence). The CDR3 is 17 residues long. DNA of the CDR3: TGTGCCAGCAGTTACTCGAGCAGGGTCGGGATGGTAACTGAAGCTTTCTTT. Its protein is CASSYSSRVGMVTEAFF.

This clonotype has more than one count but fewer than ten. The chain carries TRBV2 and TRBJ2-6; D is ambiguous. V was cut by 5 bases and J by 4 bases, with 6 bases left in between. Germline V lookup: CDR1 SNHLY, CDR2 FYNNEI. The CDR3 runs 13 residues. CDR3: CASSTLGANVLTF. CDR3 DNA sequence: TGTGCCAGCAGTACTCTGGGGGCCAACGTCCTGACTTTC.

Note on this clonotype: A much more abundant neighbour one base away suggests this may be a read error. The gene calls are TRBV5-1 and TRBJ2-3, with 9 positions matching TRBD1. Germline-derived CDR1 and CDR2 are SGHRS and YFSETQ. The trim removed 6 bases at V and 2 bases at J, leaving 10 bases unmatched. The CDR3 totals 16 residues. In nucleotides, the CDR3 is TGCGCCAGCAACCGTGGGGGGACAGGGATCACAGATACGCAGTATTTT. This gives the protein CASNRGGTGITDTQYF.

Concerning this clonotype itself: A much larger clone sits a single nucleotide away, making a read error possible. Written as DNA, the CDR3 is TGTGCCAGCAGCAACCCGGGACAGTGGGCGGAGAAACTGTTTTTT. This sequence encodes CASSNPGQWAEKLFF. The rearrangement links TRBV11-2 to TRBJ1-4; TRBD1 matches 7 bases. Per the germline V gene, CDR1 is SGHAT and CDR2 is FQNNGV. V trimming: 5 bases; J trimming: 11 bases; junction bases outside the gene matches: 14. This CDR3 spans 15 amino acids.

This clonotype occurred many times. The chain joins TRBV12-3 or TRBV12-4 to TRBJ2-7; D tentatively fits TRBD1 or TRBD2 (6 bases each). The CDR3 extends over 15 amino acids. Trimming stripped 3 bases from V and 9 bases from J, with 21 bases between. CDR3 sequence (DNA): TGTGCCAGCAGTTTCAGGGGACTGGGAAAAGACAGGCAGTACTTC. Protein sequence: CASSFRGLGKDRQYF.

This clonotype was found many times. The chain uses TRBV6-1 and TRBJ2-2, with a weak D call TRBD1 (6 bases). Germline lookup yields CDR1 MNHNS and CDR2 SASEGT. This CDR3 spans 15 amino acids. V shed 6 bases and J shed 0 bases, with 11 bases lying between them. CDR3 bases: TGTGCCAGCAGCTATTACAGGGCGAACACCGGGGAGCTGTTTTTT. As protein: CASSYYRANTGELFF.

The gene calls are TRBV20-1 and TRBJ1-5, with D tentatively TRBD1 (6 bases). In germline, CDR1 is DFQATT, CDR2 SNEGSKA (reference sequence). This CDR3 has 18 amino acids. V lost 3 bases to trimming and J lost 3 bases, with 24 bases between them. In DNA form, the CDR3 reads TGCAGTGCTAGGGGAATTCTCAGGGGTTCTTCTATCAATCAGCCCCAGCATTTT. Amino acid sequence: CSARGILRGSSINQPQHF.

This clonotype was detected only a few times. This chain links TRBV7-2 with TRBJ2-3; 10 nucleotides line up with TRBD2. Trimming cost V 5 bases and J 2 bases; bases outside gene matches: 13. Germline lookup yields CDR1 SGHTA and CDR2 FQGNSA. The CDR3 has 18 residues. For the CDR3, the DNA is TGTGCCAGCAGCCGGAAAGCGGGAGGGCCGAGTAACACAGATACGCAGTATTTT. Its translation: CASSRKAGGPSNTDTQYF.

This clonotype was picked up many times. V is TRBV12-3 or TRBV12-4 and J is TRBJ2-1; D uncertain. CDR3 length: 13 amino acids. V dropped 8 bases and J dropped 6 bases, with 14 bases sitting between them. The CDR3, as DNA: TGTGCCAGCTTTCCCCATGGGTCCAATGAGCAGTTCTTC. Translated, it gives CASFPHGSNEQFF.

This clonotype has a count of ten or more. The chain recombines TRBV12-3 or TRBV12-4 with TRBJ2-1; 7 nucleotides align to TRBD1. Trimming removed 4 bases from V and 2 bases from J; junction bases left unmatched: 5. CDR3 size: 15 residues. Written as DNA, the CDR3 is TGTGCCAGCAGTTCGGCCGGGACAGCCTACAATGAGCAGTTCTTC. Translation: CASSSAGTAYNEQFF.